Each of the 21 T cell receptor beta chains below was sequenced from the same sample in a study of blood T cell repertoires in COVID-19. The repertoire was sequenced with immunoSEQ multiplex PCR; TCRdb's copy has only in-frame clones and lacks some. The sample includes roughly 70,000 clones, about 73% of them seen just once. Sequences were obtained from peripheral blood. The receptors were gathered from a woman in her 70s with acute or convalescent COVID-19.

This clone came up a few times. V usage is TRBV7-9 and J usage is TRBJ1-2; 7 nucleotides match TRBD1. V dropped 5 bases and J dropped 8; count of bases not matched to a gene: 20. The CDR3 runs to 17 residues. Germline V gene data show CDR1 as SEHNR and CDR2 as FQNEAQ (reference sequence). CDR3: CASSKSKGGQPLMGYTF. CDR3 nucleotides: TGTGCCAGCAGCAAATCAAAGGGGGGACAGCCCCTGATGGGCTACACCTTC.

The CDR3 sequence: CASSPGLVGQETQYF. The CDR3 nucleotides read TGTGCCAGCAGCCCGGGTCTGGTCGGGCAAGAGACCCAGTACTTC. The chain recombines TRBV11-3 with TRBJ2-5; D not certain. The V gene lost 5 bases and the J gene lost 2 bases, with 15 bases spanning the gap. This CDR3 comprises 15 residues. The germline CDR1 and CDR2 sequences are SGHNT and YENEEA.

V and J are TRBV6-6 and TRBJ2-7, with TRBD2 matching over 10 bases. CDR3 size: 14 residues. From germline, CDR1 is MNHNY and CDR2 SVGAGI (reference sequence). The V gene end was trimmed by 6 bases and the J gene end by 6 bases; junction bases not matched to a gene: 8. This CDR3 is CASSLAGGPPEQYF. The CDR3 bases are TGTGCCAGCAGCTTAGCGGGGGGCCCGCCCGAGCAGTACTTC.

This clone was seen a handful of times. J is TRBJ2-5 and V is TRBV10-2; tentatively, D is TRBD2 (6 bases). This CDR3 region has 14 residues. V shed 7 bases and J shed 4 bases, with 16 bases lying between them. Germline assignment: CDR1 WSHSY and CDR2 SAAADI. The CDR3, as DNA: TGCGCCAGCAACCCAACTAGCACCTCAGAGACCCAGTACTTC. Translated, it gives CASNPTSTSETQYF.

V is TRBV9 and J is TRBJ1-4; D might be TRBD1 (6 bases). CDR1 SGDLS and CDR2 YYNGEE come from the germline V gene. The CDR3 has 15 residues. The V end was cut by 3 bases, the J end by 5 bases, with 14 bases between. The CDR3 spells CASSETQGSNEKLFF. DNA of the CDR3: TGTGCCAGCAGCGAGACACAGGGATCAAATGAAAAACTGTTTTTT.

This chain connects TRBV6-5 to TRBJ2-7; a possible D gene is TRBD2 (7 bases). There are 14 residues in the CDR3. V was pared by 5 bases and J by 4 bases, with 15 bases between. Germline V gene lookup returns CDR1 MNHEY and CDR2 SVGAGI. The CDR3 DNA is TGTGCCAGCAGTCAAAGGGGGGGAAGGTACGAGCAGTACTTC. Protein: CASSQRGGRYEQYF.

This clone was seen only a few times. DNA for the CDR3: TGTGCCAGCAGCTTAACGGGTCTCCAAGGGAGGGTGAACACTGAAGCTTTCTTT. Its protein product is CASSLTGLQGRVNTEAFF. The chain uses TRBV7-2 and TRBJ1-1; D is undetermined. The CDR3 is made up of 18 amino acids. Germline assignment: CDR1 SGHTA and CDR2 FQGNSA. The V end lost 2 bases, the J end lost 0 bases, and 19 bases lay between the germline ends.

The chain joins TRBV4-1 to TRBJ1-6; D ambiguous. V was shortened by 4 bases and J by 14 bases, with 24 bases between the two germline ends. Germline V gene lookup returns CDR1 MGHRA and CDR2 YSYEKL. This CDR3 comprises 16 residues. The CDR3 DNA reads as TGCGCCAGCAGCCCTCAAGTCGGGTCGAGAGCAGTAGCCCTCCACTTT. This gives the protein CASSPQVGSRAVALHF.

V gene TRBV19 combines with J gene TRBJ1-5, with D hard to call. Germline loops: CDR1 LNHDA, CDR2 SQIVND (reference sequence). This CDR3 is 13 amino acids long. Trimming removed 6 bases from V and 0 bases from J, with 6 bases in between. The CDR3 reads CASRQYSNQPQHF. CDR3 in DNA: TGTGCCAGTAGACAGTATAGCAATCAGCCCCAGCATTTT.

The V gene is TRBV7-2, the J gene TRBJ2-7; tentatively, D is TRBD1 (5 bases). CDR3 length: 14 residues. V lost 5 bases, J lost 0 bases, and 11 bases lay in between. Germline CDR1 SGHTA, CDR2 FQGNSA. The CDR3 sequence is CASSNYRNSYEQYF. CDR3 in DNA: TGTGCCAGCAGCAATTACAGGAACTCCTACGAGCAGTACTTC.

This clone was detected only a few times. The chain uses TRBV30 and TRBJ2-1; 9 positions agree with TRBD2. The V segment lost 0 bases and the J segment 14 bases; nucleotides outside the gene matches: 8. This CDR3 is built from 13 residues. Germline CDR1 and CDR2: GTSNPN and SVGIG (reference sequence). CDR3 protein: CAWSVGLAGQEFF. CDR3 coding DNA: TGTGCCTGGAGTGTAGGGCTAGCGGGGCAGGAGTTCTTC.

As DNA, the CDR3 is TGCGCCAGCAGCAGCCAGGGGGCGTCGGTCTATGGCTACACCTTC. It encodes CASSSQGASVYGYTF. The chain is built from TRBV5-1 and TRBJ1-2, with 8 bases that match TRBD1. This CDR3 has 15 residues. With 4 bases clipped from V and 4 bases from J, the junction kept 9 bases outside the gene matches. Looked up from germline, CDR1 is SGHRS and CDR2 is YFSETQ.

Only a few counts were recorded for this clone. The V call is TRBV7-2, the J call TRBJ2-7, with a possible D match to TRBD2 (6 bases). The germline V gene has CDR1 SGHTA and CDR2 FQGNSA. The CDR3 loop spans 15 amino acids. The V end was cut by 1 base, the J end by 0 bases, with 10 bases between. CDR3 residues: CASSLVGGSSYEQYF. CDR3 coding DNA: TGTGCCAGCAGCTTAGTCGGGGGTAGCTCCTACGAGCAGTACTTC.

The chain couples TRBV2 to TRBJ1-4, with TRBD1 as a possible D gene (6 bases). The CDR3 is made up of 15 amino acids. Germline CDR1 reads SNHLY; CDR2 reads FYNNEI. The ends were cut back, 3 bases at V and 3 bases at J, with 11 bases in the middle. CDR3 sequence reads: CASSESRTANEKLFF. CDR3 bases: TGTGCCAGCAGTGAGTCCCGGACAGCTAATGAAAAACTGTTTTTT.

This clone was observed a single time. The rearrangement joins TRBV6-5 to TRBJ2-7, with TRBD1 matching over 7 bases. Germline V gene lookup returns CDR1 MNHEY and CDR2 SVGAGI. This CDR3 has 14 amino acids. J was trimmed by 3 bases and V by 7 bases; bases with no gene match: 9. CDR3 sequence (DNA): TGTGCCAGCAAAGCGCCAGGGGGTCGCTACGAGCAGTACTTC. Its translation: CASKAPGGRYEQYF.

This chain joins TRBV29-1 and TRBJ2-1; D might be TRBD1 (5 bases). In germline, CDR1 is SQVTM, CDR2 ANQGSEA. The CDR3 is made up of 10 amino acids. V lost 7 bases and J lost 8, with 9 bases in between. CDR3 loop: CSGSRDEQFF. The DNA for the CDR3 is TGCAGCGGGTCCAGGGATGAGCAGTTCTTC.

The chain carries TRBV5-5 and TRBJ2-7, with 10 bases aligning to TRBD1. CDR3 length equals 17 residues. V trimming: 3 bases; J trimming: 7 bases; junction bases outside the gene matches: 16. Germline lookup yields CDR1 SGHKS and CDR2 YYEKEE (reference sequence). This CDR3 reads CASSSKASTGGTGEQYF. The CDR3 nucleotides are TGTGCCAGCAGCTCCAAAGCCTCGACAGGGGGCACAGGGGAGCAGTACTTC. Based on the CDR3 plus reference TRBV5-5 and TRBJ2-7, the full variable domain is DAGVTQSPTHLIKTRGQQVTLRCSPISGHKSVSWYQQVLGQGPQFIFQYYEKEERGRGNFPDRFSARQFPNYSSELNVNALLLGDSALYLCASSSKASTGGTGEQYFGPGTRLTVT.

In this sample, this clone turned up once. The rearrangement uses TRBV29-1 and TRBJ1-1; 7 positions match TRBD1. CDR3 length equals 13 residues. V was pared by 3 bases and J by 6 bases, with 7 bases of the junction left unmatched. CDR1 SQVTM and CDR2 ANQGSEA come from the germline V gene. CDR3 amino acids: CSVDQGGYAEAFF. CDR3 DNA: TGCAGCGTTGATCAAGGGGGCTACGCTGAAGCTTTCTTT.

In DNA, the CDR3 is TGTGCCAGCAGTACAGGGGGTGGCTACACCTTC. Amino acids: CASSTGGGYTF. The chain joins TRBV5-6 to TRBJ1-2, with 8 bases lining up with TRBD1. CDR3 length: 11 residues. Germline-derived CDR1 and CDR2 are SGHDT and YYEEEE. Trimming removed 5 bases from V and 7 bases from J; junction bases left unmatched: 1.

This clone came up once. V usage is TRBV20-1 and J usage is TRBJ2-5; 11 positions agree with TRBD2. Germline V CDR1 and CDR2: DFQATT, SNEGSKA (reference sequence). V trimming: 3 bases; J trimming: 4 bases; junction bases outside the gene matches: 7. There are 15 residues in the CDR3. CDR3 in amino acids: CSASLAGGLRETQYF. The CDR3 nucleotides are TGCAGTGCTAGTTTAGCGGGAGGGCTGAGAGAGACCCAGTACTTC.

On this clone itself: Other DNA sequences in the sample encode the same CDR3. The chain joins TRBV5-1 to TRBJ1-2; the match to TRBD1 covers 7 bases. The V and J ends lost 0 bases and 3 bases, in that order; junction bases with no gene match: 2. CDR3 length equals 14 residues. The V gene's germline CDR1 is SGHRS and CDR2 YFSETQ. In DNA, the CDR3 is TGCGCCAGCAGCTTGGAGGGGGCGGACTATGGCTACACCTTC. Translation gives CASSLEGADYGYTF.